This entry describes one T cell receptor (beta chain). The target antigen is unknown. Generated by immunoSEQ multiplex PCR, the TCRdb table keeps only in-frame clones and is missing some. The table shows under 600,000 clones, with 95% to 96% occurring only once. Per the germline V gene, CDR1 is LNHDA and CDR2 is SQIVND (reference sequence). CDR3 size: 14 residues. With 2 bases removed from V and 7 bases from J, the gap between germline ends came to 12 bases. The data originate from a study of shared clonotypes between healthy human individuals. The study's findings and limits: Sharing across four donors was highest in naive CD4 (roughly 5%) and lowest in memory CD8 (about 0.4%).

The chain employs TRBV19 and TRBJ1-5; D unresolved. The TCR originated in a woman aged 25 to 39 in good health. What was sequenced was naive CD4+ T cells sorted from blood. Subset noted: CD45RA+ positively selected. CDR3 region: CASSIKAGGQPQHF. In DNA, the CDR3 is TGTGCCAGTAGTATAAAGGCAGGAGGGCAGCCCCAGCATTTT.